This entry features one TCR beta chain sequence. This entry comes from a study of control samples from healthy donors and cancer patients. Sequencing was performed with immunoSEQ multiplex PCR; in TCRdb, only in-frame clones are kept and a portion is missing. The sample shows fewer than 200,000 clones, around 90% of them seen only once. The CDR3 covers 16 residues. Per the germline V gene, CDR1 is LGHDT and CDR2 is YNNKEL (reference sequence). V gave up 5 bases and J gave up 3 bases, with 16 bases separating them. This chain links TRBV3-1 (or the pseudogene TRBV3-2) with TRBJ2-2; maybe TRBD1 (6 bases). Sample: blood. This clonotype was obtained from a woman in her forties or fifties in good health. Here the CDR3 reads CASSADSRGHTGELFF. DNA for the CDR3: TGTGCCAGCAGCGCGGACAGCAGGGGACACACCGGGGAGCTGTTTTTT.